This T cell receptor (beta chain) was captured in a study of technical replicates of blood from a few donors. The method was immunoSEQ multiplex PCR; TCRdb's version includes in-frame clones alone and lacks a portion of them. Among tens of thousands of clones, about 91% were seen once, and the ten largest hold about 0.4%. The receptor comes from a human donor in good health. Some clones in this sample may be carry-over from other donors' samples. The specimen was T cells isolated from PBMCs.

Written as DNA, the CDR3 is TGTGCCTGGAGTGTGGCCCTGGGAAACACCATATATTTT. Translating it yields CAWSVALGNTIYF. The chain joins TRBV30 to TRBJ1-3; D is ambiguous. Germline-derived CDR1 and CDR2 are GTSNPN and SVGIG (reference sequence). The CDR3 consists of 13 residues. V was trimmed by 0 bases and J by 4 bases, leaving 7 bases between them.